Shown below are 11 T cell receptor beta chains from a single sample sequenced in a study of cytomegalovirus exposure and HLA in healthy donors. PCR primers comprised 60 Vbeta and 13 Jbeta primers. Assay: immunoSEQ multiplex PCR; the TCRdb copy retains only in-frame clones and omits some. This sample has 120,000 to 150,000 clones, with approximately 72% found just once. Sequencing used PBMCs. These receptors were obtained from a middle-aged man in good health and CMV-seronegative.

V usage is TRBV6-6 and J usage is TRBJ2-1, with 13 bases identical to TRBD2. J was trimmed by 6 bases and V by 6 bases; bases with no gene match: 5. The CDR3 totals 15 residues. Germline CDR1 MNHNY, CDR2 SVGAGI (reference sequence). The CDR3 bases are TGTGCCAGCAGCCCGACTAGCGGGGGGCCCAATGAGCAGTTCTTC. Translated, it gives CASSPTSGGPNEQFF.

The chain links TRBV5-6 to TRBJ2-5, with D possibly matching TRBD1 (6 bases). CDR3 length: 15 amino acids. Trimming took off 0 bases at V and 4 bases at J, with 13 bases between the two ends. Looked up from germline, CDR1 is SGHDT and CDR2 is YYEEEE. The CDR3: CASSLVGGFAETQYF. In nucleotides, the CDR3 is TGTGCCAGCAGCTTGGTAGGGGGATTTGCAGAGACCCAGTACTTC.

V usage is TRBV9 and J usage is TRBJ2-3, with D perhaps TRBD1 (5 bases). Germline CDR1 and CDR2: SGDLS and YYNGEE. The V and J ends lost 4 bases and 2 bases respectively, with 14 bases between them. This CDR3 is 15 amino acids long. The CDR3 DNA sequence: TGTGCCAGCAGCCCTCCCCAGGGCGTCACAGATACGCAGTATTTT. Amino acids: CASSPPQGVTDTQYF. Complete variable domain (other parts from reference TRBV9 and TRBJ2-3): DSGVTQTPKHLITATGQRVTLRCSPRSGDLSVYWYQQSLDQGLQFLIQYYNGEERAKGNILERFSAQQFPDLHSELNLSSLELGDSALYFCASSPPQGVTDTQYFGPGTRLTVL.

Only one count was recorded for this clone. The rearrangement joins TRBV5-1 to TRBJ2-7; tentative D call: TRBD1 (6 bases). V shed 4 bases and J shed 5 bases, with 16 bases lying between them. CDR1 and CDR2 (germline): SGHRS, YFSETQ. The CDR3 runs 14 residues. CDR3 nucleotides: TGCGCCAGCAGCGTTGAGGGGGTATACGACGAGCAGTACTTC. The encoded protein is CASSVEGVYDEQYF.

The chain's CDR3 is CATKRGEYGGELFF. The CDR3 coding sequence is TGTGCCACCAAGCGGGGGGAATACGGCGGGGAGCTGTTTTTT. V is TRBV15 and J is TRBJ2-2; 9 nucleotides line up with TRBD2. This CDR3 region has 14 residues. Trimming at V came to 7 bases and at J to 7 bases, leaving 7 bases not matched to a gene. Germline CDR1 is LNHNV and CDR2 is YYDKDF (reference sequence).

In its sample, this clone was seen a few times. The J gene is TRBJ1-5, the V gene TRBV28, with 8 bases aligning to TRBD1. Per germline, CDR1 MDHEN and CDR2 SYDVKM. CDR3 length: 16 amino acids. The V and J ends lost 4 bases and 4 bases, in that order; junction bases with no gene match: 9. The CDR3 loop is CASSSNRGTGNQPQHF. As DNA, the CDR3 is TGTGCCAGCAGTTCGAACAGGGGGACCGGGAATCAGCCCCAGCATTTT.

The V and J genes are TRBV28 and TRBJ1-2, with 9 nucleotides matching TRBD1. This CDR3 spans 15 amino acids. The V segment lost 2 bases and the J segment 8 bases; nucleotides outside the gene matches: 9. The germline V gene encodes CDR1 MDHEN and CDR2 SYDVKM. The DNA for the CDR3 is TGTGCCAGCAGTTTACTACTGGCACAGGGGGCCGGCTACACCTTC. Encoded protein: CASSLLLAQGAGYTF.

J is TRBJ2-3 and V is TRBV10-3; 10 nucleotides align to TRBD1. The CDR3 is 14 residues long. J lost 5 bases, V lost 6 bases, and 5 bases had no gene match. CDR1 is ENHRY and CDR2 is SYGVKD in the germline V gene. The CDR3 reads CAISLGQGLDTQYF. The CDR3, as DNA: TGTGCCATCAGCCTGGGACAGGGGTTAGATACGCAGTATTTT.

The chain combines TRBV7-9 with TRBJ2-1; 13 positions agree with TRBD2. After removal of 4 bases from V and 1 base from J, the junction contained 10 bases not matched to a gene. The CDR3 spans 19 residues. CDR1 and CDR2 from the germline V gene are SEHNR and FQNEAQ (reference sequence). CDR3 protein: CASSSLAGGHPSSYNEQFF. The CDR3 DNA reads TGTGCCAGCAGCTCACTAGCGGGGGGGCACCCCTCGTCCTACAATGAGCAGTTCTTC.

J is TRBJ2-7 and V is TRBV11-3, with 7 bases fitting TRBD1. Germline V lookup: CDR1 SGHNT, CDR2 YENEEA. Trimming at V came to 5 bases and at J to 6 bases, leaving 7 bases not matched to a gene. This CDR3 contains 13 residues. CDR3 coding DNA: TGTGCCAGCAGCCTCAGGGGGTACGGCGAGCAGTACTTC. Protein product: CASSLRGYGEQYF.

This clone was recorded only once. The rearrangement links TRBV19 to TRBJ1-5; D is uncertain. Trimming shortened V by 3 bases and J by 3 bases, and 9 bases separated the two germline ends. Germline V gene data show CDR1 as LNHDA and CDR2 as SQIVND (reference sequence). The CDR3 covers 14 residues. In DNA, the CDR3 is TGTGCCAGTAGTATGAGGGAGAACAATCAGCCCCAGCATTTT. It is translated as CASSMRENNQPQHF.